The clone carrying this TCR beta chain appeared a few times. Using its own MiXCR run on the RACE reads, TCRdb lists one record per CDR3 protein. The table records a few hundred thousand distinct CDR3 sequences, roughly 6.3% of them present only once. The sample belongs to a study of human T cells and chemical hapten exposure. The length of the CDR3 is 15 residues. Unmatched junction bases numbered 5, after V lost 2 bases and J lost 5 bases. Germline-derived CDR1 and CDR2 are SGHTA and FQGNSA. The time point was: patch test 2, 6 weeks after DPC sensitization. Treatment in this sample: therapeutic diphenylcyclopropenone sensitization with weekly scalp DPC.

The specimen comprised whole blood, sampled in connection with sensitization to the hapten diphenylcyclopropenone (DPC). This clonotype was obtained from a woman aged 18 to 35 with alopecia areata. Some clones in this sample may be carry-over from other donors' samples. The rearrangement links TRBV7-2 to TRBJ2-1; 8 bases match TRBD2. CDR3 coding DNA: TGTGCCAGCAGCTTATCCGGGACTAGAGACAATGAGCAGTTCTTC. The encoded protein is CASSLSGTRDNEQFF.